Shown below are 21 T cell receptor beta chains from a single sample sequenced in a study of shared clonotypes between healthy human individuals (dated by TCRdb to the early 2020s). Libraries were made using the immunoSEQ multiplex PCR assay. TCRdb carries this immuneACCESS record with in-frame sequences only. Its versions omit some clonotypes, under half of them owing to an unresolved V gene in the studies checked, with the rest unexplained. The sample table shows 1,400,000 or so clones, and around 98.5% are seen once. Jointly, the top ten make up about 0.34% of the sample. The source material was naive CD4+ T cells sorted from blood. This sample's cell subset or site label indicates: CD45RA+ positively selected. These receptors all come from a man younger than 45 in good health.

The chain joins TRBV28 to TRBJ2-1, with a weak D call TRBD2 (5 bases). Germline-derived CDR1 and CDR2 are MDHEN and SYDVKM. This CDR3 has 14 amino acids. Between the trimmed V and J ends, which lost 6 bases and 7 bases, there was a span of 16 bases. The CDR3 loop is CASSPDYERNEQFF. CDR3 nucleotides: TGTGCCAGCAGCCCCGACTATGAAAGGAATGAGCAGTTCTTC.

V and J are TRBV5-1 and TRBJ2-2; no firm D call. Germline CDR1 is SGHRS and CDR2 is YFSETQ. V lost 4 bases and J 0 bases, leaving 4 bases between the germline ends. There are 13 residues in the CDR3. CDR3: CASSPANTGELFF. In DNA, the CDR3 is TGCGCCAGCAGCCCGGCGAACACCGGGGAGCTGTTTTTT.

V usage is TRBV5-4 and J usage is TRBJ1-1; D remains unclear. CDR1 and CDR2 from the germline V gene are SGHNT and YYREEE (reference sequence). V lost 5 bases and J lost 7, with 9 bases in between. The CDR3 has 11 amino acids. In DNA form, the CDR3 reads TGTGCCAGCAGAGAGGGTAGTGAAGCTTTCTTT. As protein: CASREGSEAFF.

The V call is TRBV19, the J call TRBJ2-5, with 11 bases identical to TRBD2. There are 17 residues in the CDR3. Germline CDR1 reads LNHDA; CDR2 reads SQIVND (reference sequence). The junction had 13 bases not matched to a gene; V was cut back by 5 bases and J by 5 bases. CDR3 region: CASSAATSGAWGETQYF. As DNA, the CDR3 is TGTGCCAGTAGTGCCGCGACTAGCGGGGCCTGGGGGGAGACCCAGTACTTC.

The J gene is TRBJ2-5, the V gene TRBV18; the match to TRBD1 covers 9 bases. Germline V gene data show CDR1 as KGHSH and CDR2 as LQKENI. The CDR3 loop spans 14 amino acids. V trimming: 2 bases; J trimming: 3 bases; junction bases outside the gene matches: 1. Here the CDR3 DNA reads TGTGCCAGCTCACCATGGACAGGGGAAGAGACCCAGTACTTC. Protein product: CASSPWTGEETQYF.

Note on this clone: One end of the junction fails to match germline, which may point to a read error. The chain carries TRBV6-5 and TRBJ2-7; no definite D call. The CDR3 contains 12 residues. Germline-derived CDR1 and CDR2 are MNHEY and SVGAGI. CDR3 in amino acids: CASGYYPYEQYF. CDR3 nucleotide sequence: TGTGCCAGCGGTTATTACCCCTACGAGCAGTACTTC.

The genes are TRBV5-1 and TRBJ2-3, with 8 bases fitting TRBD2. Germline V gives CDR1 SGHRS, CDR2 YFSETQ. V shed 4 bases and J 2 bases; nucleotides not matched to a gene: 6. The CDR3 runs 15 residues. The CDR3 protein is CASSISGRNTDTQYF. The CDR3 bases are TGCGCCAGCAGCATAAGCGGGAGAAACACAGATACGCAGTATTTT.

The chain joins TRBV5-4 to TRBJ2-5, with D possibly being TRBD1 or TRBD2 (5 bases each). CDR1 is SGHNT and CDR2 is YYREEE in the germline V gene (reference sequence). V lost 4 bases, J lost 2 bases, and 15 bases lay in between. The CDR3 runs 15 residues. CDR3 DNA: TGTGCCAGCAGCCCGGGACCAAGTAAACAAGAGACCCAGTACTTC. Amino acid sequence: CASSPGPSKQETQYF. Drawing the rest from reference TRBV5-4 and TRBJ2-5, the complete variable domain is ETGVTQSPTHLIKTRGQQVTLRCSSQSGHNTVSWYQQALGQGPQFIFQYYREEENGRGNFPPRFSGLQFPNYSSELNVNALELDDSALYLCASSPGPSKQETQYFGPGTRLLVL.

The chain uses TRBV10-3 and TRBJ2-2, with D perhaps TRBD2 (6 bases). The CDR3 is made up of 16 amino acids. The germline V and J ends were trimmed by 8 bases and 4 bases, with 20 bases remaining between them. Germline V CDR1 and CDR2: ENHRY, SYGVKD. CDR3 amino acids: CAIGDSGASGTGELFF. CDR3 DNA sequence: TGTGCCATCGGGGACTCCGGGGCCTCCGGCACCGGGGAGCTGTTTTTT.

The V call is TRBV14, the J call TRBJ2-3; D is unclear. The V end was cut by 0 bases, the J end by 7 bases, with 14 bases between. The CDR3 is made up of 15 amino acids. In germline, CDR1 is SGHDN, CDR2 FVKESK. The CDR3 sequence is CASSQDSGFGHTQYF. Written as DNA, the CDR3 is TGTGCCAGCAGCCAAGATTCCGGTTTTGGGCATACGCAGTATTTT.

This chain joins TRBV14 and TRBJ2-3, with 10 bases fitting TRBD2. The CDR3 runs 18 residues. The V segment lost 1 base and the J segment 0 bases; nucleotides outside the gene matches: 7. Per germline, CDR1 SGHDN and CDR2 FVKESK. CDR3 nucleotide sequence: TGTGCCAGCAGCCAAGGGACTAGCGGACCTCCTAGCACAGATACGCAGTATTTT. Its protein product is CASSQGTSGPPSTDTQYF.

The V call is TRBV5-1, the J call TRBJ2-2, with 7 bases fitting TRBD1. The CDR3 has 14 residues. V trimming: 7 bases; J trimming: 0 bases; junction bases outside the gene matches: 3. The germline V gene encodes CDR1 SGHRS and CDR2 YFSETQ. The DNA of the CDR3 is TGCGCCAGCCACGGGACAGCGAACACCGGGGAGCTGTTTTTT. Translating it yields CASHGTANTGELFF.

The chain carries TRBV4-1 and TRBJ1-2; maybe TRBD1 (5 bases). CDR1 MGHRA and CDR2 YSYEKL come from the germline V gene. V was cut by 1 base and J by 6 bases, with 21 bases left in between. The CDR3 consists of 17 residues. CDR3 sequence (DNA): TGCGCCAGCAGCCAAGGCTGGGTATTTCCGGGGACCGATGGCTACACCTTC. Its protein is CASSQGWVFPGTDGYTF.

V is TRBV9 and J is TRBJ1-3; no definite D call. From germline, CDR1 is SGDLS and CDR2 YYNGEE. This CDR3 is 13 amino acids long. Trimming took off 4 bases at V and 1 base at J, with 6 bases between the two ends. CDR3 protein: CASSPTSGNTIYF. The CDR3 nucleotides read TGTGCCAGCAGCCCCACGTCTGGAAACACCATATATTTT. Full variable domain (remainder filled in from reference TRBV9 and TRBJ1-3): DSGVTQTPKHLITATGQRVTLRCSPRSGDLSVYWYQQSLDQGLQFLIQYYNGEERAKGNILERFSAQQFPDLHSELNLSSLELGDSALYFCASSPTSGNTIYFGEGSWLTVV.

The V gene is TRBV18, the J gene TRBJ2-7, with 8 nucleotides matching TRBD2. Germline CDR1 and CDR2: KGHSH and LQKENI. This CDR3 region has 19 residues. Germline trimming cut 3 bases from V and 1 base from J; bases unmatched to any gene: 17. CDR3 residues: CASSPPPGLVIGGSYEQYF. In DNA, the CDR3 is TGTGCCAGCTCACCCCCACCGGGACTAGTAATAGGAGGTTCCTACGAGCAGTACTTC.

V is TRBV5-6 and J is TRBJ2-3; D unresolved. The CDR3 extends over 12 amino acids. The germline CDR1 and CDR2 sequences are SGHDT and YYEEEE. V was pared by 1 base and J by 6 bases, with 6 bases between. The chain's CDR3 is CASSLYSDTQYF. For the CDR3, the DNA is TGTGCCAGCAGCTTGTATTCCGATACGCAGTATTTT.

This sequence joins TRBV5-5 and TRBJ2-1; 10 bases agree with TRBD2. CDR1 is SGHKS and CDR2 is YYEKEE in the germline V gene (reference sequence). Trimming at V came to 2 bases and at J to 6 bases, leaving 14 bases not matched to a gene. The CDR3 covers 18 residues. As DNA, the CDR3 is TGTGCCAGCAGCTTAAGAACTAGCGGGGCGGTCAGTTTCAATGAGCAGTTCTTC. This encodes CASSLRTSGAVSFNEQFF. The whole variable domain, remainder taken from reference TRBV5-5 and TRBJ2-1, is DAGVTQSPTHLIKTRGQQVTLRCSPISGHKSVSWYQQVLGQGPQFIFQYYEKEERGRGNFPDRFSARQFPNYSSELNVNALLLGDSALYLCASSLRTSGAVSFNEQFFGPGTRLTVL.

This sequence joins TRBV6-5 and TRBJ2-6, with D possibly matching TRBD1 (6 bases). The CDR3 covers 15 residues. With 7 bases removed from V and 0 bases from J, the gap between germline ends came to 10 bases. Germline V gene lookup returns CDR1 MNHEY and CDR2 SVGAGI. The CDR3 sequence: CASTRQDSGANVLTF. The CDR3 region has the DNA TGTGCCAGCACTAGACAGGACTCTGGGGCCAACGTCCTGACTTTC.

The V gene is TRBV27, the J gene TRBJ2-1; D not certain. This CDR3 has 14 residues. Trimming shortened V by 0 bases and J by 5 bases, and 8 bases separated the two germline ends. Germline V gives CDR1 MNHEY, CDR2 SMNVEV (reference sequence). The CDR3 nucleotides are TGTGCCAGCAGTTTATCCGTCATTAACAATGAGCAGTTCTTC. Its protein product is CASSLSVINNEQFF.

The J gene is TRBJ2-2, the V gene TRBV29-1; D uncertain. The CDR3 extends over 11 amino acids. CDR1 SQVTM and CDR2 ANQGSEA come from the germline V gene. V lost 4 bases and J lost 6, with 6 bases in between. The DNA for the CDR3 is TGCAGCGTTGGGCCCCCCGGGGAGCTGTTTTTT. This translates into CSVGPPGELFF.

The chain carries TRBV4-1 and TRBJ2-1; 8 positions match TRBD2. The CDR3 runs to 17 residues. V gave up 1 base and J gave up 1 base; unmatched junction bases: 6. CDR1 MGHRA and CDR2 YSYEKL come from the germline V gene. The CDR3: CASSQVSGSSSYNEQFF. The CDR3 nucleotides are TGCGCCAGCAGCCAAGTCAGCGGGAGTAGTTCCTACAATGAGCAGTTCTTC.